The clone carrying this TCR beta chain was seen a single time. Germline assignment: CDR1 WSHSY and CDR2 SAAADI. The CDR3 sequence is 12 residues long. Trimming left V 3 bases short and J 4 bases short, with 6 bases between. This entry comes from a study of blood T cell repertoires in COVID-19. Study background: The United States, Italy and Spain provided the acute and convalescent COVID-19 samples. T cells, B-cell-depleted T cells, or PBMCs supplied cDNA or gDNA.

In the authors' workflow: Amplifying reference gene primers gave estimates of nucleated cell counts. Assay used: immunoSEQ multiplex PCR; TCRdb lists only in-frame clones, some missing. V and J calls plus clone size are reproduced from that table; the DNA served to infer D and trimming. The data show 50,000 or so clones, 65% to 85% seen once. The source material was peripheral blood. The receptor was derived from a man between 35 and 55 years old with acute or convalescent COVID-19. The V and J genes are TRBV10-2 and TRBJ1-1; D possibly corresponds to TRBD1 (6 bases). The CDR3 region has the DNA TGCGCCAGCAGTGAAGGGGGCACTGAAGCTTTCTTT. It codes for CASSEGGTEAFF.